The present TCR beta chain was sequenced within a study of cytomegalovirus exposure and HLA in healthy donors. Germline V gives CDR1 SGHDT, CDR2 YYEEEE. Losses at the gene ends were 4 bases for V and 5 bases for J; bases not matched to a gene: 10. The CDR3 runs 15 residues. Whole-study findings and limits: The investigators catalogued 160 or so TCR beta chains as cytomegalovirus-associated. There were some public TCRs occurring in many donors, but most TCR sequences were rare. One later analysis, an examination of the 120 or so validation repertoires, found that first-cohort TCR clusters tended to co-occur in them.

Method: immunoSEQ multiplex PCR; TCRdb's copy keeps in-frame clones and lacks some. This repertoire shows about 98,000 clones, about 90% found once; its top ten account for approximately 6.3%. In its sample, this clone was seen once. Its antigen is unknown. This sequence originates from a man in his late teens or twenties in good health and CMV-seropositive. The source material was PBMCs. The chain couples TRBV5-6 to TRBJ2-5; 8 nucleotides match TRBD1. The CDR3 spells CASSPWTGRHETQYF. The CDR3 bases are TGTGCCAGCAGCCCCTGGACAGGGAGGCATGAGACCCAGTACTTC.